The entry below gives a single T cell receptor beta chain sequence along with its context. Its antigen target is currently unknown. No much larger clone exists at a distance of one base, and base qualities are not known. Taken from the germline V gene (reference sequence), the CDR1 and CDR2 loops are LNHDA and SQIVND. The germline ends are 16 bases apart after V is trimmed by 7 bases and J by 7 bases. Including the terminal cysteine and phenylalanine, the CDR3 comprises 14 residues. The retained sequence is limited to the CDR3, 42 bases, with the frame set at the first base. The data belong to a study of siplizumab effects on memory and regulatory T cells (dated by TCRdb to between 2017 and 2020). At the level of the whole study: The effect of the anti-CD2 antibody siplizumab on alloreactive T-cell subsets was examined in allogeneic mixed lymphocyte reactions constructed from human PBMCs. Study-wide findings and limitations: Whether proliferating Tregs from siplizumab cultures actually had suppressive function was not functionally confirmed. Siplizumab significantly lowered the cumulative frequency of alloreactive sequences that could be traced to unstimulated CD4+ memory T cells. Because sequences at frequencies below about 10^-5 were poorly captured, only a minor fraction of alloreactive clones could be mapped back to unstimulated subsets. Compared with memory T cells, unstimulated naive T cells appeared more diverse, and naive cells seemed to make a substantial contribution to the alloresponse. In reactions with siplizumab, an average of around 70% of mappable alloreactive CD4+ clones were Treg-derived, compared with around 28% in control reactions. For roughly 75-96% of proliferating CD4+ or CD8+ clones, no naive or memory phenotype could be assigned.

TCRbeta CDR3 sequencing was performed on sorted unstimulated T cells and on proliferating T cells recovered from mixed lymphocyte reactions. Fresh whole blood from fewer than 11 HLA-typed healthy donors was used to isolate PBMCs. The library relied on the immunoSEQ multiplex PCR assay. Around 94,000 TCR templates per sample were assayed on the deep sequencing platform. Genomic DNA extracted from sorted T cells was the material used for TCRbeta CDR3 sequencing. Turning to the authors' computational methods: The R programming language was used for clonal analysis of the TCRbeta CDR3 data. Comparing unstimulated samples against CFSE-low samples taken after the reaction was how alloreactive CD4+ and CD8+ clones were defined. Regulatory or non-regulatory origin of alloreactive CD4+ clones was assigned by matching sequences to the sorted unstimulated Treg and non-Treg repertoires. TCRdb took this table from immuneACCESS and kept in-frame rearrangements with V and J called. Such tables lack part of the clones; where checked against another copy, unresolved V genes explain under half of the gap, and the rest is unexplained. V and J calls and clone size are those listed in that table; D and trimming were worked out from the DNA. A total of fewer than 120,000 clones appear in this sample, around 90% of them only once. Around 1.3% of the sample rests with the top ten.

The specimen was CD4+ T cells sorted from blood. This TCR was sampled from a human donor in good health. This chain joins TRBV19 to TRBJ1-4; TRBD1 is perhaps the D gene, given 5 matching bases. The CDR3 protein: CASTRGVGGEKLFF. The DNA sequence is TGTGCCAGTACCCGAGGGGTGGGTGGTGAAAAACTGTTTTTT.